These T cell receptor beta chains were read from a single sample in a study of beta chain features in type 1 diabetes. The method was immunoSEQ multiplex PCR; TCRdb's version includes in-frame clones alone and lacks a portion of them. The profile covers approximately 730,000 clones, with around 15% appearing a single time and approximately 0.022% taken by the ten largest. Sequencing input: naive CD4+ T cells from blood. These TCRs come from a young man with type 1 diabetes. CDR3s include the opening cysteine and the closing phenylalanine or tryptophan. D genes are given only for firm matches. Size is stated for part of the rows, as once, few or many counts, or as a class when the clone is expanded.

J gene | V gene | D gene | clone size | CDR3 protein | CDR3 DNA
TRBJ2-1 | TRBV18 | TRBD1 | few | CASSPPGQGAIEQFF | TGTGCCAGCTCACCACCGGGACAGGGGGCAATTGAGCAGTTCTTC
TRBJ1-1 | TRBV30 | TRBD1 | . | CAWSGTEEAFF | TGTGCCTGGAGCGGGACAGAAGAAGCTTTCTTT
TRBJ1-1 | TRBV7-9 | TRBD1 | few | CASSFSNDRGTEAFF | TGTGCCAGCAGCTTTTCAAATGACAGGGGCACTGAAGCTTTCTTT
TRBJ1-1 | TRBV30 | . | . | CAWSVQDTSKRGAFF | TGTGCCTGGAGTGTACAGGACACGTCGAAGAGGGGAGCTTTCTTT
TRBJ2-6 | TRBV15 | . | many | CATSREVEVGANVLTF | TGTGCCACCAGCAGAGAGGTCGAAGTTGGGGCCAACGTCCTGACTTTC
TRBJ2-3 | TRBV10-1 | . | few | CASSGVRSETLNTQYF | TGCGCCAGCAGTGGAGTCAGGTCTGAGACTTTGAATACGCAGTATTTT
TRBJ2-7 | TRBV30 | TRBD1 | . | CAWRQGGEQYF | TGTGCCTGGAGACAGGGGGGCGAGCAGTACTTC
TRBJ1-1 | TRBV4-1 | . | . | CASSPTDRGWAFF | TGCGCCAGCAGCCCAACGGACAGAGGGTGGGCTTTCTTT
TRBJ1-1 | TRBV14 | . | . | CASSQGPGQAFF | TGTGCCAGCAGCCAAGGACCTGGTCAAGCTTTCTTT
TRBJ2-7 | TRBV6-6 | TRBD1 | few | CASRPPGQGSYEQYF | TGTGCCAGCAGACCACCGGGACAGGGGTCCTACGAGCAGTACTTC
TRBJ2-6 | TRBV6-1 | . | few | CASREGTGANVLTF | TGTGCCAGCAGGGAGGGAACCGGGGCCAACGTCCTGACTTTC
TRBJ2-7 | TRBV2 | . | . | CASRPTESWEQYF | TGTGCCAGCAGGCCGACAGAGTCCTGGGAGCAGTACTTC
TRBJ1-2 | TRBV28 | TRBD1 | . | CASSHSGQEHGYTF | TGTGCCAGCAGTCACTCGGGACAGGAACATGGCTACACCTTC
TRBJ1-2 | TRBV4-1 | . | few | CASSQAGARGYTF | TGCGCCAGCAGCCAAGCGGGGGCGCGGGGCTACACCTTC
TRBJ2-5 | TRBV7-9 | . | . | CASSPSQGQETQYF | TGTGCCAGCAGCCCTAGTCAAGGACAAGAGACCCAGTACTTC
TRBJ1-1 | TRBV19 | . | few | CASSIGGENTEAFF | TGTGCCAGTAGTATAGGGGGGGAGAACACTGAAGCTTTCTTT
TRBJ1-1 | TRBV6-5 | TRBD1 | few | CASSYSAGTGYQAFF | TGTGCCAGCAGTTACTCTGCCGGGACAGGGTACCAAGCTTTCTTT
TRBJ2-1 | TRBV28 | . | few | CASSFPPRDFSQFF | TGTGCCAGCAGTTTTCCCCCGAGGGACTTTTCGCAGTTCTTC
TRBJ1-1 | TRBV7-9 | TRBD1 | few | CASSFFGTDTEAFF | TGTGCCAGCAGCTTTTTTGGGACAGACACTGAAGCTTTCTTT
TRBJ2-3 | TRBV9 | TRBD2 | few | CASSVESRGGADTQYF | TGTGCCAGCAGCGTAGAATCGCGCGGGGGTGCAGATACGCAGTATTTT
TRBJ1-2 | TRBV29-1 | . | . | CSVESPAIYGYTF | TGCAGCGTTGAATCCCCGGCTATCTATGGCTACACCTTC
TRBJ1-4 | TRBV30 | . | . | CAWTLRTSITNEKLFF | TGTGCCTGGACCCTCCGGACCTCTATCACTAATGAAAAACTGTTTTTT
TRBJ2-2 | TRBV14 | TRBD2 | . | CASSQPSLAGNTGELFF | TGTGCCAGCAGCCAGCCTTCTTTAGCGGGGAACACCGGGGAGCTGTTTTTT
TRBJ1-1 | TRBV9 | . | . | CASSVVAGDTEAFF | TGTGCCAGCAGCGTAGTGGCAGGGGACACTGAAGCTTTCTTT
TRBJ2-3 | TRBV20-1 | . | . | CSAGYTDTQYF | TGCAGTGCTGGATACACAGATACGCAGTATTTT
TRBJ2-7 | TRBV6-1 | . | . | CASSVILYEQYF | TGTGCCAGCAGTGTTATACTCTACGAGCAGTACTTC
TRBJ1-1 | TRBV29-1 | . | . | CSAGRQNTEAFF | TGCAGCGCGGGACGGCAGAACACTGAAGCTTTCTTT
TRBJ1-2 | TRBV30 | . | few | CAWSPRTQGYTF | TGTGCCTGGAGTCCCCGGACTCAGGGCTACACCTTC
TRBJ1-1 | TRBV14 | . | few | CASSQPTREAFF | TGTGCCAGCAGCCAGCCGACACGTGAAGCTTTCTTT
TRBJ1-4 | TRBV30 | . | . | CAWSAGLGVGEKLFF | TGTGCCTGGAGTGCAGGATTGGGTGTAGGGGAAAAACTGTTTTTT
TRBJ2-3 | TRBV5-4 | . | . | CASSLEGTVGTDTQYF | TGTGCCAGCAGCTTGGAAGGGACGGTGGGCACAGATACGCAGTATTTT
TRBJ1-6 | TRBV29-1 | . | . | CSVAGTMNSPLHF | TGCAGCGTAGCCGGGACCATGAATTCACCCCTCCACTTT
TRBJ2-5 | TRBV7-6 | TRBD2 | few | CASSLVGHWRETGGTQYF | TGTGCCAGCAGCTTAGTAGGGCACTGGCGGGAGACGGGGGGGACCCAGTACTTC
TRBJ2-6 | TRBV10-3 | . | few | CAIGIQGARAGANVLTF | TGTGCCATCGGGATTCAAGGGGCTAGGGCTGGGGCCAACGTCCTGACTTTC
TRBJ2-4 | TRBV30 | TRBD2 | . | CAWSTIYPSGAIIQYF | TGTGCCTGGAGCACTATTTACCCTAGCGGGGCGATCATTCAGTACTTC
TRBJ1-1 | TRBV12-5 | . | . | CASGLGLMNTEAFF | TGTGCTAGTGGTTTGGGCCTAATGAACACTGAAGCTTTCTTT
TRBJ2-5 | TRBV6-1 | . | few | CASSEVGGATQYF | TGTGCCAGCAGTGAAGTTGGCGGGGCGACCCAGTACTTC
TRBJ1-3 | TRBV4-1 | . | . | CASSPQSVGFSGNTIYF | TGCGCCAGCAGCCCCCAATCTGTAGGCTTCTCTGGAAACACCATATATTTT
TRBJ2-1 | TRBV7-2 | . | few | CADSFQGGNEQFF | TGTGCCGACAGCTTCCAGGGGGGCAATGAGCAGTTCTTC
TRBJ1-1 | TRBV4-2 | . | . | CASSLESTNTEAFF | TGTGCCAGCAGCCTAGAGTCCACGAACACTGAAGCTTTCTTT
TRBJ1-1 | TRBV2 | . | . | CASSVETVNTEAFF | TGTGCCAGCAGTGTGGAAACGGTGAACACTGAAGCTTTCTTT
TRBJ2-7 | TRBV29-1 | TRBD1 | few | CSGTGTGGRYEQYF | TGCAGCGGCACCGGGACAGGGGGCAGATACGAGCAGTACTTC
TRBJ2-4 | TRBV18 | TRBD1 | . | CASSPTGDLNIQYF | TGTGCCAGCTCACCCACAGGGGACCTAAACATTCAGTACTTC
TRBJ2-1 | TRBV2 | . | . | CASSAYNEQFF | TGTGCCAGCAGTGCCTACAATGAGCAGTTCTTC
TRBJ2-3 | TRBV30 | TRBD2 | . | CAWATSGSTDTQYF | TGTGCCTGGGCTACTAGCGGTTCCACAGATACGCAGTATTTT
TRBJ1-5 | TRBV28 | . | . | CASSFGVNQPQHF | TGTGCCAGCAGTTTTGGAGTCAATCAGCCCCAGCATTTT
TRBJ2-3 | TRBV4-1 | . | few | CASSQEGSDTQYF | TGCGCCAGCAGCCAAGAGGGGTCAGATACGCAGTATTTT
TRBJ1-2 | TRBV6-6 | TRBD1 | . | CASSYSDRVRGYTF | TGTGCCAGCAGTTACTCCGACAGGGTTCGCGGCTACACCTTC
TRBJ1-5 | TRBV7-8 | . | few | CASSLVSGSPVRNQPQHF | TGTGCCAGCAGCTTAGTGTCAGGCAGCCCGGTTCGCAATCAGCCCCAGCATTTT
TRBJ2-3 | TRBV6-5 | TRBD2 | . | CASDSGDTDTQYF | TGTGCCAGCGATAGCGGGGACACAGATACGCAGTATTTT
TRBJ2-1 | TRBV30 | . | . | CAWSFKSGTPEQFF | TGTGCCTGGAGTTTCAAATCCGGGACACCCGAGCAGTTCTTC
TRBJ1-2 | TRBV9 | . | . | CASSVVQFYGYTF | TGTGCCAGCAGCGTAGTCCAGTTCTATGGCTACACCTTC
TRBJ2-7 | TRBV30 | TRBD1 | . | CAWRKTGGTYEQYF | TGTGCCTGGAGAAAGACAGGGGGGACCTACGAGCAGTACTTC
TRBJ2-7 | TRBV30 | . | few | CAWSREGRTYEQYF | TGTGCCTGGAGCAGGGAAGGCAGGACCTACGAGCAGTACTTC